Below, one T cell receptor beta chain is given with its context. This clonotype has at least ten counts. There is no known antigen for this receptor. No base-level quality is on record; no much larger clone is a single base apart. Reading the germline V gene (reference sequence) gives CDR1 DFQATT and CDR2 SNEGSKA. From cysteine to phenylalanine, the CDR3 is 13 amino acids long. Here the CDR3 DNA is all that survives: 39 bases in frame from base 1. Trimming costs V 2 bases and J 7 bases, and their ends lie 12 bases apart. The sample is drawn from a study of T cells in Graves' hyperthyroidism and ophthalmopathy (dated 2019 in TCRdb). Background on the whole study: Peripheral blood samples were taken at the time of initial diagnosis, prior to any treatment. A discovery cohort of about 100 patients, roughly 43 with Graves' ophthalmopathy and roughly 59 with stable Graves' hyperthyroidism, was used to find distinguishing TCR V-J signatures. The study also compared thyroid tissue and blood T-cell repertoires from several Graves' hyperthyroidism patients. The roughly 90 discovery patients were divided at random into training and test sets in a 7:3 ratio. The paper reports TCR Vbeta CDR3 sequencing of some 140 peripheral blood samples: some 41 ophthalmopathy, under 85 hyperthyroidism and about 17 progressor patients. Following sampling, methimazole starting at 30 mg daily was given to hyperthyroidism patients, and high-dose intravenous methylprednisolone was given to ophthalmopathy patients. Whether ophthalmopathy could be predicted prospectively was tested in an independent validation cohort made up of approximately 19 hyperthyroidism patients plus 17 patients who later progressed to ophthalmopathy.

Amplification of TCR beta CDR3 regions was carried out from RNA transcripts. For the first round of RT-PCR on the TCR CDR3, the HTBI primer set was used together with the Qiagen OneStep RT-PCR kit. Libraries were constructed in a second round of multiplex PCR, after which size selection and purification were performed. Paired-end sequencing of the libraries was performed with 100 bp reads on an Illumina HiSeq2000. In the source study's methods: SOAPnuke was used to process the raw data, removing reads that contained adapters or uncalled bases, had a mean Phred below 15, or lacked an exact match to the constant primer or identifier. High-quality paired reads were merged with COPE v1.2.5, and unique nucleotide sequences were defined as clonotypes. Clonotypes were aligned to IMGT TRBV, TRBD and TRBJ reference segments using MiTCR v1.1. Only V-J combinations with frequency above 0.0001, covering about 99% of repertoires, were analysed. The TCS score was defined as F50 (clonal expansion) divided by E x V (chaos), with BLOSUM62-based TCRdist calculated between CDR3 peptides within each V-J. Welch's t-statistics and random forest reduced several hundred V-J features to fewer than 15, which were used in a naive Bayes classifier (R e1071). The public reads were run again by TCRdb, first through fastp at Q25 and then through MiXCR, and only productive beta chains were kept. One record per CDR3 amino acid sequence lists the most common genes and DNA. These V and J calls rely on TCRdb rather than the paper's analysis. The sample table lists roughly 170,000 distinct CDR3 sequences, 15% to 20% of them with a count of one. The leading ten clones occupy 25% to 30% of the sample.

Stable Graves' hyperthyroidism was defined as no progression to ophthalmopathy during 18 months of follow-up. Hyperthyroidism patients were newly diagnosed, had a disease duration of under 2 months, and were aged 18 to 65 years. Exclusion was applied to patients with uncontrolled infections, other autoimmune diseases, pregnancy or lactation. Diagnoses were established on the basis of clinical symptoms, serum thyroxine and TRAb, thyroid ultrasound, and orbital computed tomography. PBMCs were isolated from approximately 10 ml of fresh peripheral blood by Ficoll-Paque density gradient centrifugation. Total RNA was extracted using Trizol reagent, and RNA quality was assessed on an Agilent 2100 Bioanalyzer. Results and caveats for the whole study, not just this receptor: A 13 V-J signature model separated ophthalmopathy from stable hyperthyroidism, with around 88% sensitivity and about 81% specificity in cross-validation and 80%/75% in testing. During validation, the model predicted progression to ophthalmopathy a median of approximately 6.5 months ahead of onset, with more than 60% sensitivity and roughly 75% specificity. No statistical method was used to fix the sample size in advance, and group allocation was not hidden from the investigators. Most expanded thyroid clonotypes (frequency above 0.001) were also detected in blood, a finding suggesting that blood repertoires may reflect thyroid immune responses.

The source is a woman aged 50 to 60 with Graves' hyperthyroidism. The chain is made from TRBV20-1 and TRBJ2-1; the D gene cannot be named for sure. The sample consisted of blood. The DNA sequence is as follows: TGCAGTGCTAGACTTTGGAAGGATAATGAGCAGTTCTTC. Translation gives CSARLWKDNEQFF.